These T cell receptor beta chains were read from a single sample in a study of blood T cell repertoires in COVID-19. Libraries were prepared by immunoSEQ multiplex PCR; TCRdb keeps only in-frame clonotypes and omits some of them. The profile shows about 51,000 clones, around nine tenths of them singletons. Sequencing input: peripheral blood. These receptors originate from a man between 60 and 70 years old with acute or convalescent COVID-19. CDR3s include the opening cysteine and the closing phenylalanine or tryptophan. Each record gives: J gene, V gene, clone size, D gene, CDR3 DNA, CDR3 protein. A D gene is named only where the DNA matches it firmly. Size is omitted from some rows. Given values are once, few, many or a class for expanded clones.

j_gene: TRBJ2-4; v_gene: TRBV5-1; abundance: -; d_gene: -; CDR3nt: TGCGCCAGCCAACGGGGTGGGGAAAGGGATAGAATTCAGTACTTC; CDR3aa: CASQRGGERDRIQYF
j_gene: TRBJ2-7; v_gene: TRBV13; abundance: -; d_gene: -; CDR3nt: TGTGCCAGCAGCCTGGAGGGGCTTACCTACGAGCAGTACTTC; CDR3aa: CASSLEGLTYEQYF
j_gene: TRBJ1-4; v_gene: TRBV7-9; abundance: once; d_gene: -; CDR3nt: TGTGCCATCTCCACCAATGCCCGCAGGATAACTGATGAAAAACTGTTTTTT; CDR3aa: CAISTNARRITDEKLFF
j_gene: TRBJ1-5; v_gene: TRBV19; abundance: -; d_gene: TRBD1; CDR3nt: TGTGCCAGTAGTATGAGATTTTGGACAGGGGGCGCCGACAATCAGCCCCAGCATTTT; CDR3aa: CASSMRFWTGGADNQPQHF
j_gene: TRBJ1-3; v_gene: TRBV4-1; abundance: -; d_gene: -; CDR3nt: TGCGCCAGCAGCCAAGTCCGAACAGGGCGTAGTAACACCATATATTTT; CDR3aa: CASSQVRTGRSNTIYF
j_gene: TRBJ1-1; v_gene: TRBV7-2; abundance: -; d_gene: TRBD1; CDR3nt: TGTGCCAGCAGCTTTGCAATGACAGGGGAAGCTTTCTTT; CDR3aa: CASSFAMTGEAFF
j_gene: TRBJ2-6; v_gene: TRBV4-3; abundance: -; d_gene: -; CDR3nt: TGCGCCAGCAGCCAAGTCGCAGGCTCTGGGGCCAACGTCCTGACTTTC; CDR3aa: CASSQVAGSGANVLTF
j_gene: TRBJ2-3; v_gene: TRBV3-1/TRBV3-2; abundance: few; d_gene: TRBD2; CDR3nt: TGTGCCAGCGCTAACGGGGGGGCCCGGGTTAATACGCAGTATTTT; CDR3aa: CASANGGARVNTQYF
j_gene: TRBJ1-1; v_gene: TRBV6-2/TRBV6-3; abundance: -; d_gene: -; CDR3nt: TGTGCCAGCAGCCCACGGGGACTTACCTACACTGAAGCTTTCTTT; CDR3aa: CASSPRGLTYTEAFF
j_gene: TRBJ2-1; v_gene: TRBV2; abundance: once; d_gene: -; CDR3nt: TGTGCCAGCAGTTCTTACCCTAGAAACAATGAGCAGTTCTTC; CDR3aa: CASSSYPRNNEQFF
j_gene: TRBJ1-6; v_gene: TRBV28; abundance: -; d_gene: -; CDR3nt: TGTGCCAGCAGTTTCTTGGGAGATTCACCCCTCCACTTT; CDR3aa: CASSFLGDSPLHF
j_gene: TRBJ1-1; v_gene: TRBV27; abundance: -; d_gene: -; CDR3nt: TGTGCCAGCAGTTTAAGTCAGGCCAGGGGCACTGAAGCTTTCTTT; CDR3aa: CASSLSQARGTEAFF
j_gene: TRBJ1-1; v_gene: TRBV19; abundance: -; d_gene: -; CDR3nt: TGTGCCAGTAGTATGGCGGGGGCGAAGGACACTGAAGCTTTCTTT; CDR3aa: CASSMAGAKDTEAFF
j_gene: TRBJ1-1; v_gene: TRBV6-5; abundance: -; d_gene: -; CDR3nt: TGTGCCAGCACCACGCCCGGGAACACTGAAGCTTTCTTT; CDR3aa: CASTTPGNTEAFF